This TCR beta chain was sequenced for a study of T-cell memory formation after mild COVID-19. Study-wide context: Largely, TCR clusters stayed within a single donor. Findings and limits, study-wide: What remained unconfirmed was the SARS-CoV-2 specificity of second-wave clones peaking on day 37.

Note on this clonotype: Its specificity is unknown.

Germline V CDR1 and CDR2: SQVTM, ANQGSEA. CDR3 length equals 13 residues. Trimming removed 4 bases from V and 6 bases from J, with 13 bases in between. TCRdb fed the 5' RACE reads into MiXCR, producing one record per CDR3 protein. The sample lists 350,000 to 450,000 distinct CDR3 sequences; around 28% were seen once. This receptor was obtained from an adult woman who had mild COVID-19 (a few samples of this study predate the infection). Cell type and time point are not known. The source material was PBMCs or a T cell subset sorted from them (not recorded which). The chain carries TRBV29-1 and TRBJ1-5, with D unresolved. Here the CDR3 reads CSVGGGGGQPQHF. The CDR3, as DNA: TGCAGCGTTGGGGGAGGTGGAGGTCAGCCCCAGCATTTT. Full variable domain (remainder filled in from reference TRBV29-1 and TRBJ1-5): SAVISQKPSRDICQRGTSLTIQCQVDSQVTMMFWYRQQPGQSLTLIATANQGSEATYESGFVIDKFPISRPNLTFSTLTVSNMSPEDSSIYLCSVGGGGGQPQHFGDGTRLSIL.